The 25 T cell receptor beta chains below all came from one sample that was sequenced in a study of identical twins. Each CDR3 protein is one row after TCRdb ran MiXCR on the 5' RACE reads. The repertoire includes about 530,000 distinct CDR3 sequences, around 24% of them detected once, and 0.48% sits in the top ten. This sample also belongs to another study, concerning yellow fever vaccine responses in identical twins.

The sample taken for sequencing was CD4+ T cells sorted from blood. The receptors here all came from a woman aged 18-30 years in good health.

This chain links TRBV27 with TRBJ1-5; 8 bases agree with TRBD1. Trimming cost V 3 bases and J 7 bases; bases outside gene matches: 8. The germline CDR1 and CDR2 sequences are MNHEY and SMNVEV (reference sequence). The CDR3 spans 15 residues. The CDR3 reads CASSFTGGVGQPQHF. The CDR3 DNA is TGTGCCAGCAGTTTTACAGGGGGGGTTGGACAGCCCCAGCATTTT.

The sample holds a few counts of this clonotype. V usage is TRBV7-3 and J usage is TRBJ2-4; 8 bases match TRBD1. After removal of 2 bases from V and 2 bases from J, the junction contained 8 bases not matched to a gene. Per germline, CDR1 SGHTA and CDR2 FQGTGA. This CDR3 contains 17 residues. CDR3 nucleotide sequence: TGTGCCAGCAGCTTAGGTGGGCAGGGGGCCACCAAAAACATTCAGTACTTC. This encodes CASSLGGQGATKNIQYF.

This chain connects TRBV4-1 to TRBJ1-5, with TRBD1 identical over 7 bases. Per germline, CDR1 MGHRA and CDR2 YSYEKL. There are 15 residues in the CDR3. V shed 3 bases, J shed 2 bases, and the junction held 4 bases outside the gene matches. The CDR3 sequence: CASSHIGTGNQPQHF. Written as DNA, the CDR3 is TGCGCCAGCAGCCACATTGGGACAGGCAATCAGCCCCAGCATTTT.

A few counts support this clonotype. This sequence joins TRBV7-6 and TRBJ2-3; D might be TRBD1 (5 bases). Germline CDR1 reads SGHVS; CDR2 reads FNYEAQ. This CDR3 has 13 residues. Trimming removed 0 bases from V and 8 bases from J, with 9 bases in between. The CDR3 nucleotides read TGTGCCAGCAGCTTAGCGCAGGGTAGTACGCAGTATTTT. Protein sequence: CASSLAQGSTQYF. Complete variable domain (other parts from reference TRBV7-6 and TRBJ2-3): GAGVSQSPRYKVTKRGQDVALRCDPISGHVSLYWYRQALGQGPEFLTYFNYEAQQDKSGLPNDRFSAERPEGSISTLTIQRTEQRDSAMYRCASSLAQGSTQYFGPGTRLTVL.

Only a few counts were recorded for this clonotype. The V and J genes are TRBV12-3 or TRBV12-4 and TRBJ2-5; D may be TRBD1 or TRBD2 (5 bases each). With 3 bases removed from V and 5 bases from J, the gap between germline ends came to 13 bases. The CDR3 covers 14 residues. The CDR3 DNA reads TGTGCCAGCAGTTTGGAAAGGGGACGGGAGACCCAGTACTTC. Its protein is CASSLERGRETQYF.

This clonotype has just a few counts. The chain couples TRBV5-5 to TRBJ2-1; 7 nucleotides match TRBD2. Trimming took 4 bases from V and 8 from J; bases not matched to a gene: 15. This CDR3 contains 16 residues. Germline-derived CDR1 and CDR2 are SGHKS and YYEKEE (reference sequence). The CDR3 loop is CASSPREGLVGDEQFF. The CDR3 nucleotides read TGTGCCAGCAGCCCCAGGGAGGGATTGGTGGGCGATGAGCAGTTCTTC.

This clonotype has only a few counts. The V call is TRBV6-6, the J call TRBJ2-7; tentative D call: TRBD2 (7 bases). Deletions cut 5 bases from V and 6 bases from J, with 11 bases between. The CDR3 totals 12 residues. Germline CDR1 reads MNHNY; CDR2 reads SVGAGI (reference sequence). The CDR3 reads CASSRGAGEQYV. CDR3 nucleotides: TGTGCCAGCAGTCGGGGGGCAGGCGAGCAGTACGTC.

This clonotype occurred a few times. The chain is built from TRBV5-1 and TRBJ2-2, with a tentative D call TRBD2 (5 bases). V was cut by 2 bases and J by 5 bases, with 13 bases left in between. This CDR3 has 15 amino acids. Germline lookup yields CDR1 SGHRS and CDR2 YFSETQ. CDR3 coding DNA: TGCGCCAGCAGCTTCCGGGAAATTCTAACCGGGGAGCTGTTTTTT. Translated, it gives CASSFREILTGELFF.

This clonotype was observed a few times. The gene calls are TRBV4-2 and TRBJ2-1; 9 nucleotides agree with TRBD2. This CDR3 is built from 12 residues. Germline CDR1 LGHNA, CDR2 YNFKEQ. V gave up 4 bases and J gave up 9 bases; unmatched junction bases: 1. The CDR3 here is CASSRTSVEQFF. The CDR3, as DNA: TGTGCCAGCAGCCGGACTAGCGTTGAGCAGTTCTTC.

A few counts support this clonotype. The V and J genes are TRBV4-1 and TRBJ2-5; 8 nucleotides line up with TRBD2. The CDR3 runs to 15 residues. Germline loops: CDR1 MGHRA, CDR2 YSYEKL. Germline trimming cut 4 bases from V and 5 bases from J; bases unmatched to any gene: 9. CDR3 coding DNA: TGCGCCAGCAGCCTAGACGGGAGGGGATTCGAGACCCAGTACTTC. It is translated as CASSLDGRGFETQYF.

The chain recombines TRBV7-6 with TRBJ2-2; 13 nucleotides align to TRBD2. The CDR3 contains 20 residues. Germline trimming cut 0 bases from V and 3 bases from J; bases unmatched to any gene: 10. Germline V CDR1 and CDR2: SGHVS, FNYEAQ. The CDR3 DNA is TGTGCCAGCAGCTTAGCAATCCCGGGACTAGCGGGAAGGGACACCGGGGAGCTGTTTTTT. Amino acids: CASSLAIPGLAGRDTGELFF.

The V call is TRBV7-9, the J call TRBJ1-1; no firm D call. Germline CDR1 SEHNR, CDR2 FQNEAQ (reference sequence). The CDR3 covers 10 residues. Trimming removed 2 bases from V and 11 bases from J, with 6 bases in between. The CDR3 sequence is CASSLHGAFF. CDR3 bases: TGTGCCAGCAGCTTACACGGGGCTTTCTTT. Combining the CDR3 with reference TRBV7-9 and TRBJ1-1 gives the whole variable domain DTGVSQNPRHKITKRGQNVTFRCDPISEHNRLYWYRQTLGQGPEFLTYFQNEAQLEKSRLLSDRFSAERPKGSFSTLEIQRTEQGDSAMYLCASSLHGAFFGQGTRLTVV.

V is TRBV20-1 and J is TRBJ2-5; 8 nucleotides line up with TRBD2. J was trimmed by 9 bases and V by 0 bases; bases with no gene match: 15. The CDR3 is made up of 16 amino acids. Germline V gene lookup returns CDR1 DFQATT and CDR2 SNEGSKA (reference sequence). Here the CDR3 reads CSARDNSGNQPWAQYF. CDR3 DNA sequence: TGCAGTGCTAGAGACAATAGCGGGAACCAACCGTGGGCCCAGTACTTC.

The J gene is TRBJ2-3, the V gene TRBV3-1, with D perhaps matching TRBD1 (5 bases). In germline, CDR1 is LGHDT, CDR2 YNNKEL (reference sequence). Trimming left V 1 base short and J 4 bases short, with 15 bases between. The CDR3 runs 16 residues. The CDR3 DNA reads as TGTGCCAGCAGCCAAGCGTCGGGCAGGGTCGCAGATACGCAGTATTTT. This translates into CASSQASGRVADTQYF.

The chain has TRBV20-1 and TRBJ2-5; TRBD2 matches 12 bases. Per germline, CDR1 DFQATT and CDR2 SNEGSKA (reference sequence). J lost 5 bases, V lost 0 bases, and 10 bases had no gene match. This CDR3 is built from 17 residues. The CDR3 is CSAREGTSGRQVETQYF. For the CDR3, the DNA is TGCAGTGCTAGAGAAGGGACTAGCGGGCGTCAAGTCGAGACCCAGTACTTC.

This clonotype occurred a few times. J is TRBJ1-5 and V is TRBV5-1; 8 bases map to TRBD1. The CDR3 runs 14 residues. V was pared by 0 bases and J by 7 bases, with 3 bases of the junction left unmatched. Germline V gives CDR1 SGHRS, CDR2 YFSETQ. The CDR3 nucleotides read TGCGCCAGCAGCTTGGGAGACAGGGGACAGCCCCAGCATTTT. Its translation is CASSLGDRGQPQHF.

The V gene is TRBV2, the J gene TRBJ2-3; TRBD1 matches 7 bases. Germline CDR1 reads SNHLY; CDR2 reads FYNNEI. The V gene end was trimmed by 8 bases and the J gene end by 2 bases; junction bases not matched to a gene: 7. CDR3 size: 14 residues. The CDR3 protein is CASPTGAYTDTQYF. DNA of the CDR3: TGTGCCAGCCCTACAGGGGCTTACACAGATACGCAGTATTTT.

This clonotype came up a few times. DNA for the CDR3: TGTGCCAGCAGCCCCGGGCTAGCGGGGGGTAGGATGCAGTTCTTC. Translating it yields CASSPGLAGGRMQFF. The rearrangement uses TRBV7-2 and TRBJ2-1; 11 bases align to TRBD2. V lost 5 bases, J lost 12 bases, and 12 bases stayed unmatched. In germline, CDR1 is SGHTA, CDR2 FQGNSA. The CDR3 runs 15 residues.

The chain is built from TRBV20-1 and TRBJ2-2, with D tentatively TRBD2 (6 bases). Germline CDR1 and CDR2: DFQATT and SNEGSKA (reference sequence). This CDR3 contains 15 residues. V was cut by 0 bases and J by 4 bases, with 12 bases left in between. In DNA, the CDR3 is TGCAGTGCTAGAGATGGGGGGTCGGTCACCGGGGAGCTGTTTTTT. As protein: CSARDGGSVTGELFF.

The rearrangement uses TRBV6-5 and TRBJ1-1, with a possible D match to TRBD1 (6 bases). This CDR3 is built from 11 residues. Between the trimmed V and J ends, which lost 5 bases and 11 bases, there was a span of 12 bases. Germline assignment: CDR1 MNHEY and CDR2 SVGAGI. This chain's CDR3 is CASSARDTAFF. CDR3 nucleotides: TGTGCCAGCAGTGCCCGGGACACCGCTTTCTTT.

The rearrangement uses TRBV10-3 and TRBJ1-1; D not resolved. CDR1 is ENHRY and CDR2 is SYGVKD in the germline V gene. This CDR3 is 13 amino acids long. The germline V and J ends were trimmed by 11 bases and 1 base, with 14 bases remaining between them. CDR3 residues: CASGQATNTEAFF. The CDR3 bases are TGTGCCTCCGGGCAGGCGACGAACACTGAAGCTTTCTTT.

The chain links TRBV6-1 to TRBJ2-2; D remains ambiguous. This CDR3 has 14 amino acids. With 10 bases removed from V and 1 base from J, the gap between germline ends came to 13 bases. Looked up from germline, CDR1 is MNHNS and CDR2 is SASEGT. The CDR3 nucleotides read TGTGCCACCCAAAAGACGGGGAACACCGGGGAGCTGTTTTTT. Residues: CATQKTGNTGELFF.

This clonotype was seen a handful of times. The V gene is TRBV4-1, the J gene TRBJ1-2, with D possibly TRBD1 on 6 matching bases. The ends were cut back, 1 base at V and 9 bases at J, with 12 bases in the middle. Germline-derived CDR1 and CDR2 are MGHRA and YSYEKL. The CDR3 runs to 13 residues. This CDR3 is CASSQGGGESYTF. The CDR3 nucleotides read TGCGCCAGCAGCCAAGGCGGGGGCGAGAGCTACACCTTC.

This clonotype was counted only a few times. The genes are TRBV4-1 and TRBJ1-4, with 7 bases that match TRBD1. J lost 3 bases, V lost 7 bases, and 8 bases had no gene match. The CDR3 sequence is 15 residues long. In germline, CDR1 is MGHRA, CDR2 YSYEKL. CDR3 in DNA: TGCGCCAGCACGACAGGGATTTTGGCTAATGAAAAACTGTTTTTT. It translates to CASTTGILANEKLFF.

The sample holds a few counts of this clonotype. The chain links TRBV5-1 to TRBJ2-2; 7 nucleotides match TRBD2. V gave up 4 bases and J gave up 2 bases; unmatched junction bases: 5. Germline CDR1 and CDR2: SGHRS and YFSETQ. The CDR3 has 15 residues. In nucleotides, the CDR3 is TGCGCCAGCAGCAACCGGGACTACAACACCGGGGAGCTGTTTTTT. It specifies CASSNRDYNTGELFF.